This TCR beta chain was recovered during a study of CD8 T cells in ankylosing spondylitis. Making use of molecular barcodes, quantitative 5'-RACE generated TCR beta libraries. TCRdb reprocessed the 5' RACE reads with MiXCR, giving one entry per CDR3 protein. The sample carries fewer than 750,000 distinct CDR3 sequences, roughly 19% recorded once. The CDR3 sequence is 18 residues long. Germline CDR1 MNHNS, CDR2 SASEGT. V shed 5 bases, J shed 3 bases, and the junction held 15 bases outside the gene matches. Study conclusions and caveats: Seemingly characteristic of ankylosing spondylitis blood was a TCR beta motif consisting of about 8 highly homologous variants.

Only one count was recorded for this clonotype. Antigen unknown. The sequencing input was blood, either unsorted or a sorted T cell fraction (not recorded which). The TCR sequence derives from a male donor with ankylosing spondylitis. V is TRBV6-1 and J is TRBJ2-1; 8 bases agree with TRBD2. The CDR3 sequence: CASSKRPGGRKIYNEQFF. As DNA, the CDR3 is TGTGCCAGCAGTAAGCGGCCGGGGGGGCGGAAGATCTACAATGAGCAGTTCTTC.